This T cell receptor (beta chain) was obtained from a study of identical twins. Using its own MiXCR run on the 5' RACE reads, TCRdb lists one record per CDR3 protein. There are some 1,600,000 distinct CDR3 sequences in the sample; about 32% occur only once, and 0.25% to 0.3% lies in the top ten. Notes on the study in general: For cord blood, abundant beta clonotypes had fewer insertions, unlike memory repertoires, which showed none.

Germline V gene data show CDR1 as DFQATT and CDR2 as SNEGSKA (reference sequence). The length of the CDR3 is 15 residues. Trimming stripped 2 bases from V and 0 bases from J, with 11 bases between. Comment on this clonotype: What it binds is not known.

The receptor was isolated from a newborn girl in good health. Sequenced input: cord blood. V gene TRBV20-1 combines with J gene TRBJ1-5; no firm D call. Here the CDR3 DNA reads TGCAGTGCTAGATGGGAGACTACTAGCAATCAGCCCCAGCATTTT. It codes for CSARWETTSNQPQHF.